A selection of T cell receptor beta chains follows, all from one sample in a study of cytomegalovirus exposure and HLA in healthy donors. Assay used: immunoSEQ multiplex PCR; TCRdb lists only in-frame clones, some missing. The data show some 200,000 clones, roughly 60% seen once. The sequencing input was PBMCs. All receptors derive from a man aged 35 to 55 in good health and CMV-seronegative. CDR3s include the opening cysteine and the closing phenylalanine or tryptophan. Fields, in order: J gene, D gene, clone size, V gene, CDR3 DNA, CDR3 protein. The D gene is left open where the match is weak. Size is omitted from some rows. Given values are once, few, many or a class for expanded clones.

j_gene: TRBJ2-7
d_gene: .
abundance: .
v_gene: TRBV6-6
CDR3nt: TGTGCCAGCACCCTGGGGGGCTCCTACGAGCAGTACTTC
CDR3aa: CASTLGGSYEQYF

j_gene: TRBJ1-2
d_gene: .
abundance: .
v_gene: TRBV29-1
CDR3nt: TGCAGCGTTGAAGATCTTCTCAGGGGCGGCTACACCTTC
CDR3aa: CSVEDLLRGGYTF

j_gene: TRBJ2-6
d_gene: TRBD1
abundance: .
v_gene: TRBV28
CDR3nt: TGTGCCAGCAGAAAGACAGGGGAAGCCAACGTCCTGACTTTC
CDR3aa: CASRKTGEANVLTF

j_gene: TRBJ2-2
d_gene: .
abundance: many
v_gene: TRBV6-5
CDR3nt: TGTGCCAGCAGAGCGCTGGGGCGAGGCGGGGAGCTGTTTTTT
CDR3aa: CASRALGRGGELFF

j_gene: TRBJ1-3
d_gene: TRBD1
abundance: .
v_gene: TRBV10-3
CDR3nt: TGTGCCATCAAGTCCGGGACAGGGCTCGGAAACACCATATATTTT
CDR3aa: CAIKSGTGLGNTIYF

j_gene: TRBJ2-3
d_gene: .
abundance: few
v_gene: TRBV9
CDR3nt: TGTGCCAGCAGCCCTCGACTAGATACGCAGTATTTT
CDR3aa: CASSPRLDTQYF

j_gene: TRBJ1-5
d_gene: TRBD1
abundance: .
v_gene: TRBV15
CDR3nt: TGTGCCACCAGCAGAGAATTCGACAGGGGTGGACAGCCCCAGCATTTT
CDR3aa: CATSREFDRGGQPQHF

j_gene: TRBJ2-1
d_gene: TRBD2
abundance: .
v_gene: TRBV4-2
CDR3nt: TGTGCCAGCAGCCAAGTAAGCACTAGCGGTTCCTACAATGAGCAGTTCTTC
CDR3aa: CASSQVSTSGSYNEQFF

j_gene: TRBJ2-1
d_gene: .
abundance: .
v_gene: TRBV14
CDR3nt: TGTGCCAGCAGCCAAGGGCAGGTCCATGAGCAGTTCTTC
CDR3aa: CASSQGQVHEQFF

j_gene: TRBJ2-7
d_gene: TRBD1
abundance: .
v_gene: TRBV7-9
CDR3nt: TGTGCCAGCAGCCCCCGGACAGGGCCCCGGATTTGGGAGCAGTACTTC
CDR3aa: CASSPRTGPRIWEQYF